The 15 T cell receptor beta chains given below trace back to one sample, sequenced in a study of blood T cell repertoires in COVID-19. Sequenced by immunoSEQ multiplex PCR; TCRdb stores in-frame clones only, minus some. Among about 460,000 clones listed, less than 90% were seen once. The source material was PBMCs or T cells enriched from blood (not recorded which). These receptors were obtained from a woman aged 55 to 70 who had recovered from COVID-19.

This clone was detected a few times. The chain links TRBV2 to TRBJ1-2; 7 positions agree with TRBD1. Per the germline V gene, CDR1 is SNHLY and CDR2 is FYNNEI. There are 11 residues in the CDR3. V shed 7 bases and J 6 bases; nucleotides not matched to a gene: 2. CDR3 sequence: CASNDRDGYTF. As DNA, the CDR3 is TGTGCCAGCAACGACAGGGATGGCTACACCTTC. The full variable domain, rest sourced from reference TRBV2 and TRBJ1-2, is EPEVTQTPSHQVTQMGQEVILRCVPISNHLYFYWYRQILGQKVEFLVSFYNNEISEKSEIFDDQFSVERPDGSNFTLKIRSTKLEDSAMYFCASNDRDGYTFGSGTRLTVV.

V gene TRBV7-9 combines with J gene TRBJ1-2; D ambiguous. The CDR3 extends over 13 amino acids. The germline CDR1 and CDR2 sequences are SEHNR and FQNEAQ (reference sequence). V was pared by 2 bases and J by 7 bases, with 11 bases between. Here the CDR3 reads CASSLYGIGGYTF. Written as DNA, the CDR3 is TGTGCCAGCAGCTTATACGGGATTGGTGGCTACACCTTC.

The gene calls are TRBV6-5 and TRBJ2-7, with 9 positions matching TRBD2. The V and J ends lost 4 bases and 1 base, in that order; junction bases with no gene match: 2. Germline V CDR1 and CDR2: MNHEY, SVGAGI. This CDR3 has 14 residues. This CDR3 reads CASSFSGGSYEQYF. The CDR3 nucleotides are TGTGCCAGCAGTTTCAGCGGGGGGTCCTACGAGCAGTACTTC.

The CDR3 reads CASSPGQGFPGTQYF. The CDR3 DNA reads as TGCGCCAGCAGTCCGGGACAGGGGTTCCCGGGAACCCAGTACTTC. The rearrangement links TRBV10-1 to TRBJ2-5; 10 nucleotides agree with TRBD1. The ends lost 5 bases at V and 8 bases at J; junction bases unmatched: 11. Looked up from germline, CDR1 is WNHNN and CDR2 is SYGVQD (reference sequence). The CDR3 length is 15 residues.

This clone was observed a handful of times. In nucleotides, the CDR3 is TGTGCCAGCAGCTTGCAGGGAACCAATTCACCCCTCCACTTT. Amino acid sequence: CASSLQGTNSPLHF. The V gene is TRBV5-6, the J gene TRBJ1-6; D might be TRBD1 (5 bases). Deletions cut 1 base from V and 7 bases from J, with 9 bases between. Germline lookup yields CDR1 SGHDT and CDR2 YYEEEE. CDR3 length: 14 amino acids.

The chain recombines TRBV7-2 with TRBJ2-7; 9 nucleotides agree with TRBD2. The CDR3 runs to 15 residues. J lost 1 base, V lost 1 base, and 2 bases had no gene match. Germline lookup yields CDR1 SGHTA and CDR2 FQGNSA. CDR3 sequence (DNA): TGTGCCAGCAGCTTAGTGGCGGGGGGGTCCTACGAGCAGTACGTC. This translates into CASSLVAGGSYEQYV.

The V call is TRBV18, the J call TRBJ1-6; 8 nucleotides align to TRBD1. V lost 6 bases and J lost 13; bases outside the gene matches: 5. The germline V gene encodes CDR1 KGHSH and CDR2 LQKENI. CDR3 length: 12 amino acids. DNA of the CDR3: TGTGCCAGCTCTCTCGACAGGGGTCCCCTCCACTTT. Protein sequence: CASSLDRGPLHF.

The chain combines TRBV10-1 with TRBJ2-1, with D perhaps matching TRBD1 (6 bases). Germline V gives CDR1 WNHNN, CDR2 SYGVQD (reference sequence). This CDR3 is 16 amino acids long. Trimming stripped 5 bases from V and 4 bases from J, with 18 bases between. This chain's CDR3 is CASSKILGGRYNEQFF. The CDR3 region has the DNA TGCGCCAGCAGTAAAATTTTAGGGGGTCGTTACAATGAGCAGTTCTTC.

The chain combines TRBV12-3 or TRBV12-4 with TRBJ1-2; 7 bases are a match to TRBD1. Trimming cost V 5 bases and J 5 bases; bases outside gene matches: 5. CDR3 size: 13 residues. In DNA form, the CDR3 reads TGTGCCAGCAGTGGCAGGGGGTGGTATGGCTACACCTTC. This sequence encodes CASSGRGWYGYTF.

The V call is TRBV11-2, the J call TRBJ2-3; D gene ambiguous. The ends were cut back, 2 bases at V and 2 bases at J, with 8 bases in the middle. The germline gives CDR1 SGHAT, CDR2 FQNNGV. The CDR3 consists of 14 residues. This CDR3 is CASSLISSTDTQYF. In DNA form, the CDR3 reads TGTGCCAGCAGCTTAATTTCTTCCACAGATACGCAGTATTTT.

The rearrangement uses TRBV6-5 and TRBJ1-5; 8 bases line up with TRBD1. Germline V gene data show CDR1 as MNHEY and CDR2 as SVGAGI. This CDR3 is 14 amino acids long. The V and J ends lost 8 bases and 4 bases, in that order; junction bases with no gene match: 7. CDR3 in amino acids: CASLDRTGNQPQHF. CDR3 nucleotides: TGTGCCAGCCTCGATCGGACAGGGAATCAGCCCCAGCATTTT.

The V call is TRBV19, the J call TRBJ2-1; a possible D gene is TRBD2 (5 bases). V lost 6 bases to trimming and J lost 1 base, with 10 bases between them. This CDR3 comprises 14 residues. The germline CDR1 and CDR2 sequences are LNHDA and SQIVND (reference sequence). CDR3 amino acids: CASRDGVSYNEQFF. For the CDR3, the DNA is TGTGCCAGTAGAGACGGGGTGTCCTACAATGAGCAGTTCTTC.

J is TRBJ1-2 and V is TRBV5-1; D call uncertain. V was trimmed by 0 bases and J by 3 bases, leaving 9 bases between them. The CDR3 has 14 residues. Germline V gives CDR1 SGHRS, CDR2 YFSETQ. CDR3 protein: CASSLVQFDYGYTF. CDR3 in DNA: TGCGCCAGCAGCTTGGTTCAGTTCGACTATGGCTACACCTTC.

This clone showed up just once. The chain recombines TRBV27 with TRBJ2-5; 10 bases are a match to TRBD2. The V gene's germline CDR1 is MNHEY and CDR2 SMNVEV (reference sequence). V lost 10 bases, J lost 2 bases, and 7 bases stayed unmatched. This CDR3 has 14 residues. CDR3 sequence reads: CATSASGGQETQYF. As DNA, the CDR3 is TGTGCCACCTCGGCTAGCGGGGGACAAGAGACCCAGTACTTC.

The chain employs TRBV5-1 and TRBJ1-2; D is ambiguous. In germline, CDR1 is SGHRS, CDR2 YFSETQ. This CDR3 comprises 17 residues. V lost 4 bases and J lost 0, with 19 bases in between. CDR3 sequence (DNA): TGCGCCAGCAGCCTGGCAGGTAGCGGCACTGCTAACTATGGCTACACCTTC. This encodes CASSLAGSGTANYGYTF.